This paragraph reports one TCR beta chain. Sequencing was performed with immunoSEQ multiplex PCR; in TCRdb, only in-frame clones are kept and a portion is missing. The repertoire holds about 270,000 clones, with around 89% as singletons. This sample is part of a study of blood T cell repertoires in COVID-19. Participants reported their clinical history, and cohort assignment relied on those reports. Recovery meant two consecutive negative NP/OP PCR tests, professional clearance, or resolved symptoms. Per germline, CDR1 LNHDA and CDR2 SQIVND (reference sequence). V lost 3 bases to trimming and J lost 4 bases; unmatched junction nucleotides: 6. The CDR3 covers 16 residues.

This chain links TRBV19 with TRBJ2-2; TRBD2 matches at 9 bases. The specimen was PBMCs or T cells enriched from blood (not recorded which). The TCR comes from a woman younger than 35 who had recovered from COVID-19. The CDR3 DNA sequence: TGTGCCAGTAGTATTATTGGCGGGGGGGCCACCGGGGAGCTGTTTTTT. It specifies CASSIIGGGATGELFF.